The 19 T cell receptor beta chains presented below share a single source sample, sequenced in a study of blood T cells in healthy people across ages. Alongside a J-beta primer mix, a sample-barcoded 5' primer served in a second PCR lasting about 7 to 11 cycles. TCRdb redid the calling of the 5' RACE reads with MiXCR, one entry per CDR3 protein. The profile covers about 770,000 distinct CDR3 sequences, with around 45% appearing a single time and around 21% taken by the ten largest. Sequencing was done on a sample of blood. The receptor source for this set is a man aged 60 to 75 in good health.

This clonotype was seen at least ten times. The DNA of the CDR3 is TGTGCCAGCAATCGTAGGGGGGAGATAAACGAGCAGTACTTC. It is translated as CASNRRGEINEQYF. V and J are TRBV6-6 and TRBJ2-5; the D gene could be TRBD1 or TRBD2 (6 bases each). TRBJ2-7 matches the DNA end more closely, so the J call is doubtful. Germline V gene sequence: CDR1 MNHNY, CDR2 SVGAGI (reference sequence). The CDR3 sequence is 14 residues long.

The CDR3 coding sequence is TGCAGTGCTTGGTCCTTGGCAGGGATTGATGGCAGCACCTTC. It translates to CSAWSLAGIDGSTF. The rearrangement links TRBV20-1 to TRBJ1-2, with a weak D call TRBD1 (5 bases). Trimming took off 5 bases at V and 13 bases at J, with 26 bases between the two ends. Germline lookup yields CDR1 DFQATT and CDR2 SNEGSKA (reference sequence). CDR3 length equals 14 residues.

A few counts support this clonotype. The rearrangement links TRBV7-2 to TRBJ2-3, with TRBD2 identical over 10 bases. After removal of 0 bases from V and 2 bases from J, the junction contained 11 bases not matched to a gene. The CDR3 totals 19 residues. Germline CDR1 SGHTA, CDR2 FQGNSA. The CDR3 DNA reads TGTGCCAGCAGCTTAGCGTTTATGTCTAGCGGGGGCTCCACAGATACGCAGTATTTT. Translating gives CASSLAFMSSGGSTDTQYF.

The CDR3 DNA reads as TGCGCCAGCAGCTTGGCCCCGACTAGCGGGACTCCCCTGGGTTACAATGAGCAGTTCTTC. Residues: CASSLAPTSGTPLGYNEQFF. J is TRBJ2-1 and V is TRBV5-1; 11 nucleotides align to TRBD2. CDR3 size: 20 residues. The germline CDR1 and CDR2 sequences are SGHRS and YFSETQ. V shed 0 bases, J shed 4 bases, and the junction held 15 bases outside the gene matches.

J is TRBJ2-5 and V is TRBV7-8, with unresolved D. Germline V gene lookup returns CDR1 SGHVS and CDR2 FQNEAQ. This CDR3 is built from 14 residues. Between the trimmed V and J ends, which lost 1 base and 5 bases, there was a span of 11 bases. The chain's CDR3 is CASSLGEGLETQYF. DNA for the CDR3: TGTGCCAGCAGCTTAGGCGAAGGTTTGGAGACCCAGTACTTC.

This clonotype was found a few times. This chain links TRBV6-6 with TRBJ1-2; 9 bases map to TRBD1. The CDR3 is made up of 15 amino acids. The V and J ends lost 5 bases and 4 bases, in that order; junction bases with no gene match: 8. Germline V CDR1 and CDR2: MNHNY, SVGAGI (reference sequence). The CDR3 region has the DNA TGTGCCAGCAGTGCACAGGGGGCCCTCTTCTATGGCTACACCTTC. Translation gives CASSAQGALFYGYTF.

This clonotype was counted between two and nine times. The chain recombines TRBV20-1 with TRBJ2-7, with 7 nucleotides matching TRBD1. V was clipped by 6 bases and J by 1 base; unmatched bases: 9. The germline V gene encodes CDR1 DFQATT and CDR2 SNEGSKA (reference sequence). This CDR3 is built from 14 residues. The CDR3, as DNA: TGCAGTGCGAGGGACAGCTATTTTTCCTACGAGCAGTACTTC. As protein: CSARDSYFSYEQYF.

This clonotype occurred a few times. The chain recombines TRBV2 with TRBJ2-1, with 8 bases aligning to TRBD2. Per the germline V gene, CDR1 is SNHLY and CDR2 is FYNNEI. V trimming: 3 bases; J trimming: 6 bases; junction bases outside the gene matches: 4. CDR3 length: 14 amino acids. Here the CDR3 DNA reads TGTGCCAGCAGTGAGTCGGGGGGGAGCAATGAGCAGTTCTTC. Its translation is CASSESGGSNEQFF.

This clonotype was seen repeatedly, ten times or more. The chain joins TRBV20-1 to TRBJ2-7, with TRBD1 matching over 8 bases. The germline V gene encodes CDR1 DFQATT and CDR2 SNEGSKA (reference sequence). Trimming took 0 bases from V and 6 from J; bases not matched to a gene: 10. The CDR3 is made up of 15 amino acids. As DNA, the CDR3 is TGCAGTGCTAGAGAGCCCTCCGGGACAGGTGTCGAGCAGTACTTC. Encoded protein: CSAREPSGTGVEQYF.

The CDR3 region has the DNA TGTGCCAGCAGAAATACAGGGGGCTCCTACGAGCAGTACTTC. Translated: CASRNTGGSYEQYF. The rearrangement joins TRBV6-5 to TRBJ2-7; 8 positions agree with TRBD1. V gave up 6 bases and J gave up 0 bases; unmatched junction bases: 4. Germline CDR1 and CDR2: MNHEY and SVGAGI. This CDR3 comprises 14 residues.

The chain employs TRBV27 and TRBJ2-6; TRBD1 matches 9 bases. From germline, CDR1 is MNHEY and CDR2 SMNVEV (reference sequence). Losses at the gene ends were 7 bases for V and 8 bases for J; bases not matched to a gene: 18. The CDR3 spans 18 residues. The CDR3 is CASKSGTGIPQGTNVLTF. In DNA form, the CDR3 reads TGTGCCAGCAAATCCGGGACAGGGATCCCTCAAGGGACCAACGTCCTGACTTTC.

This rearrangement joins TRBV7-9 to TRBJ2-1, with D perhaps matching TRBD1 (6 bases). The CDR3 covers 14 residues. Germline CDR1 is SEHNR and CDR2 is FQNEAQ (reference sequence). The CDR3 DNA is TGTGCATCCCGAAGGGCAGGGGAAAAGAATGAGCAGTTCTTC. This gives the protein CASRRAGEKNEQFF. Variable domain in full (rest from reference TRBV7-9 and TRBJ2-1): DTGVSQNPRHKITKRGQNVTFRCDPISEHNRLYWYRQTLGQGPEFLTYFQNEAQLEKSRLLSDRFSAERPKGSFSTLEIQRTEQGDSAMYLCASRRAGEKNEQFFGPGTRLTVL.

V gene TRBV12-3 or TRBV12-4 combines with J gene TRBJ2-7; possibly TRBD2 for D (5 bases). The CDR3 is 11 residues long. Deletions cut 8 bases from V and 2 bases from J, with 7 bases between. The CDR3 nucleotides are TGTGCCAGCCGGGGAACCTACGAGCAGTACTTC. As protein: CASRGTYEQYF.

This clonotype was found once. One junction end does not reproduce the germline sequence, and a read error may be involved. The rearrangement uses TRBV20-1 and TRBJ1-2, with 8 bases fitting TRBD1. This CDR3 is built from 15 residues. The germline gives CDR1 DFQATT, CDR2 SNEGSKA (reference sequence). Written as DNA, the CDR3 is TGCAATGCTAGAGACCGGACAGGGTTGAACTATGGCTACACCTTC. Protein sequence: CNARDRTGLNYGYTF.

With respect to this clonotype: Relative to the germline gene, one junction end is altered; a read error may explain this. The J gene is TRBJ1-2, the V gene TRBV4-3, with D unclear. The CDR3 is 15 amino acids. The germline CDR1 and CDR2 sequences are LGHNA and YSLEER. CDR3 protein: CASSQEMGTNYGYTF. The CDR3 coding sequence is TGCGCCAGCAGCCAAGAAATGGGTACTAATTATGGCTACACCTTC.

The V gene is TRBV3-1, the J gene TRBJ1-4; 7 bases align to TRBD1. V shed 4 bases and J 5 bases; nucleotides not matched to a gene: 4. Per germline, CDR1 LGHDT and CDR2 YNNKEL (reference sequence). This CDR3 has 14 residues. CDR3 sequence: CASSLRGQNEKLFF. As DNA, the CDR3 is TGTGCCAGCAGCCTTCGGGGACAGAATGAAAAACTGTTTTTT.

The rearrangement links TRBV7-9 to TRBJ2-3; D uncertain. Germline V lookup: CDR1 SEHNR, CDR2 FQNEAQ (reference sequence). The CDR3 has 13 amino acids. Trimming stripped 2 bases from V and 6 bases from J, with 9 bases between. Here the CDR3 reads CASSLSARDTQYF. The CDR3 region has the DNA TGTGCCAGCAGCTTATCGGCGAGGGATACGCAGTATTTT.

The CDR3 DNA follows: TGTGCCAGCAGTATGGGACAGGGGGCCTACAATGAGCAGTTCTTC. As protein: CASSMGQGAYNEQFF. The rearrangement joins TRBV27 to TRBJ2-1; 11 bases agree with TRBD1. Germline V CDR1 and CDR2: MNHEY, SMNVEV (reference sequence). The V segment lost 5 bases and the J segment 2 bases; nucleotides outside the gene matches: 2. The CDR3 runs to 15 residues.

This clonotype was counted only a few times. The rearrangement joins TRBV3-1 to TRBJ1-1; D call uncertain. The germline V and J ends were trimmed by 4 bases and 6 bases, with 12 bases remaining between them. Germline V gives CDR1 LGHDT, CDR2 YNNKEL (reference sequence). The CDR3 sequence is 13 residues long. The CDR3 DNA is TGTGCCAGCAGCCCCAGCTCGATTCCTGAAGCTTTCTTT. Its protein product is CASSPSSIPEAFF.